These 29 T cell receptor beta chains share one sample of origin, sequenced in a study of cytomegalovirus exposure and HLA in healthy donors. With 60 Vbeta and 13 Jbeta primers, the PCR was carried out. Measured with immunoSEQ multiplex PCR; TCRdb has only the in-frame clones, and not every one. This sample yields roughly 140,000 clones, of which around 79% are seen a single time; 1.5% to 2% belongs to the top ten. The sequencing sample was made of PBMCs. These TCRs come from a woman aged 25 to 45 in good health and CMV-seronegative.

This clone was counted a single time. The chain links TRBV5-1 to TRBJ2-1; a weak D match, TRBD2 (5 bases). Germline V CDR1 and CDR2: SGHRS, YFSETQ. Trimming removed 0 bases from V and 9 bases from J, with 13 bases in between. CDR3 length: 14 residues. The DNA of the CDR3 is TGCGCCAGCAGCTTGGGTAGTAGCGTCACTGAGCAGTTCTTC. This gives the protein CASSLGSSVTEQFF.

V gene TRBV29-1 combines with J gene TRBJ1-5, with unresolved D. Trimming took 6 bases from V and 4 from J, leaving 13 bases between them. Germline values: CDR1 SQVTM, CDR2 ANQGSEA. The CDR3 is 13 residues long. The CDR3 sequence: CSVSTSTNQPQHF. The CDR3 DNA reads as TGCAGCGTCTCGACATCAACTAATCAGCCCCAGCATTTT.

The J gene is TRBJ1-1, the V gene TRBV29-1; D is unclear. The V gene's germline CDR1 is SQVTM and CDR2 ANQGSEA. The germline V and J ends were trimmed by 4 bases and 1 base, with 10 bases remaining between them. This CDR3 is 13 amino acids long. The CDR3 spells CSVGKHSNTEAFF. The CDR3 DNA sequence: TGCAGCGTTGGAAAACATTCGAACACTGAAGCTTTCTTT.

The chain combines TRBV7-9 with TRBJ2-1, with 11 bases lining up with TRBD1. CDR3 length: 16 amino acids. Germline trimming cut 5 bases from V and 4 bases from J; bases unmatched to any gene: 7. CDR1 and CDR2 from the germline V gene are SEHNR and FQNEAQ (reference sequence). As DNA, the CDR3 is TGTGCCAGCAGCAAGACGGGGGACAGGGGGTACAATGAGCAGTTCTTC. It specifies CASSKTGDRGYNEQFF.

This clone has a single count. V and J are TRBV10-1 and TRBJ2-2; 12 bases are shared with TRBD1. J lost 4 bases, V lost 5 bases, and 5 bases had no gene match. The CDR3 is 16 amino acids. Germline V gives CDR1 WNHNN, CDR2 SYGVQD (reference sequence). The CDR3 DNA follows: TGCGCCAGCAGTTCCGGGACAGGGGGCGGCACCGGGGAGCTGTTTTTT. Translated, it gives CASSSGTGGGTGELFF.

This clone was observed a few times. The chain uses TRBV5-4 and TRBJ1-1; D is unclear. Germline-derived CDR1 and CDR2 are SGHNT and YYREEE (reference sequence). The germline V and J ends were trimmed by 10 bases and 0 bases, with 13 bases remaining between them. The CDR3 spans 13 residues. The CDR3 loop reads CALQYTLNTEAFF. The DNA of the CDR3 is TGTGCCCTCCAGTACACCTTGAACACTGAAGCTTTCTTT.

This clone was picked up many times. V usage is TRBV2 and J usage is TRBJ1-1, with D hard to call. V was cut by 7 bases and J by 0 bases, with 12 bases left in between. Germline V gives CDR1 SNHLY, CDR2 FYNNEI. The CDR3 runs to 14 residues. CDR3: CASTEGVMNTEAFF. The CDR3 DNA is TGTGCCAGCACCGAAGGAGTTATGAACACTGAAGCTTTCTTT.

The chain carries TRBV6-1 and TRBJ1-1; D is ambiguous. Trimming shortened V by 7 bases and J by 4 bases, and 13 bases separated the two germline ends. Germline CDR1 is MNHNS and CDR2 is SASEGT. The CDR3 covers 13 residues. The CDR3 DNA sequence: TGTGCCAGCAACCCACCTCACAGCACTGAAGCTTTCTTT. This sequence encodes CASNPPHSTEAFF.

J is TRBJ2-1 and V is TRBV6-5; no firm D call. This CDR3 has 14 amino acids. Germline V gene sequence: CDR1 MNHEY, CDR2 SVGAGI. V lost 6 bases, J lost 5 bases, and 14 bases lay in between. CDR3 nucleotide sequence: TGTGCCAGCAGGTGGGCGACCTCTCACAATGAGCAGTTCTTC. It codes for CASRWATSHNEQFF.

As DNA, the CDR3 is TGTGCCAGCAGTTACGCCAGGACCTACGAGCAGTACTTC. This translates into CASSYARTYEQYF. The chain combines TRBV6-5 with TRBJ2-7; no firm D call. The CDR3 totals 13 residues. Per the germline V gene, CDR1 is MNHEY and CDR2 is SVGAGI. The V and J ends lost 2 bases and 2 bases respectively, with 7 bases between them.

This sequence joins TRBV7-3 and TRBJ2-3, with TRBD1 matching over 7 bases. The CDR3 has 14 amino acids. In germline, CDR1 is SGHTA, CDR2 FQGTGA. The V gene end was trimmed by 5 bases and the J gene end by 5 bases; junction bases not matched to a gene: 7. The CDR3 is CASSHEGAIDTQYF. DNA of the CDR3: TGTGCCAGCAGCCACGAGGGGGCGATAGATACGCAGTATTTT.

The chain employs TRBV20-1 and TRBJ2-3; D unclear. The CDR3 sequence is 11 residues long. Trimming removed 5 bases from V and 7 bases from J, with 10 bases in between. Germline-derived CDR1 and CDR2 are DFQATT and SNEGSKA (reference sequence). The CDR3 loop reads CSAPTINTQYF. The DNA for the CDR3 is TGCAGTGCTCCCACTATAAATACGCAGTATTTT.

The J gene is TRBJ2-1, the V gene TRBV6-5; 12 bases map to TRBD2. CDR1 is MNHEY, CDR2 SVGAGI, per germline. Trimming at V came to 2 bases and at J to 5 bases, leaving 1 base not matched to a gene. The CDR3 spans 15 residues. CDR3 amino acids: CASSYRTSGNNEQFF. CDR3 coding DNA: TGTGCCAGCAGTTACCGGACTAGCGGGAACAATGAGCAGTTCTTC.

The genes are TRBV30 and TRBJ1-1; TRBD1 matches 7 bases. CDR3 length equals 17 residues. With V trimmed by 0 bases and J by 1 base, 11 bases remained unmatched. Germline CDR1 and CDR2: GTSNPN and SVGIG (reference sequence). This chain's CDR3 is CAWSVLRLDRANTEAFF. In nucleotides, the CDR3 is TGTGCCTGGAGTGTACTAAGACTCGACAGGGCGAACACTGAAGCTTTCTTT.

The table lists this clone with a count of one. Here the CDR3 reads CASTTPRRGELFF. DNA of the CDR3: TGTGCCAGCACCACCCCAAGGAGGGGGGAGCTGTTTTTT. The chain joins TRBV6-1 to TRBJ2-2; maybe TRBD2 (5 bases). Germline CDR1 is MNHNS and CDR2 is SASEGT. Trimming cost V 7 bases and J 8 bases, with 14 bases left between them. The CDR3 runs to 13 residues.

As DNA, the CDR3 is TGTGCCAGTAGTACCCAGGACAGCCTAAATTCACCCCTCCACTTT. Encoded protein: CASSTQDSLNSPLHF. The chain joins TRBV19 to TRBJ1-6; D is possibly TRBD1 (6 bases). CDR3 size: 15 residues. In germline, CDR1 is LNHDA, CDR2 SQIVND (reference sequence). Trimming took off 4 bases at V and 7 bases at J, with 14 bases between the two ends.

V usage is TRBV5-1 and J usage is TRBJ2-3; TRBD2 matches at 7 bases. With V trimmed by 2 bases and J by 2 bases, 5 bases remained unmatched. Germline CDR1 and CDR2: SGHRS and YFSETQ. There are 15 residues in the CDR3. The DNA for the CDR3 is TGCGCCAGCAGCTTAAGCGGGGCGTCCACAGATACGCAGTATTTT. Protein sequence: CASSLSGASTDTQYF.

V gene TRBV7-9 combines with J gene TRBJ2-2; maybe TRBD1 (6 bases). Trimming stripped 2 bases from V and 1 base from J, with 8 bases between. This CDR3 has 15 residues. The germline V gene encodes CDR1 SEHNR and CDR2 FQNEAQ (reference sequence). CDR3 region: CASSLRTENTGELFF. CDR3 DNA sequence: TGTGCCAGCAGCTTAAGGACAGAGAACACCGGGGAGCTGTTTTTT.

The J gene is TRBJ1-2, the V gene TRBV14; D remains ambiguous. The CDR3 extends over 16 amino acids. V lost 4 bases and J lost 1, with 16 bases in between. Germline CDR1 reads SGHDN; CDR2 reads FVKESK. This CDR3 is CASSPWQASLNYGYTF. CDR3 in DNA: TGTGCCAGCAGCCCGTGGCAGGCAAGCCTTAACTATGGCTACACCTTC.

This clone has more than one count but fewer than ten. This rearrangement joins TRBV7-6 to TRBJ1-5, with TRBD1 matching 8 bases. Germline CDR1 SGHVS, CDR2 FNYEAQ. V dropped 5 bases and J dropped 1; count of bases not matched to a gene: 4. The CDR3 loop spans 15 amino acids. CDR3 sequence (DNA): TGTGCCAGCAGCCCGACAGGGGTGAGCAATCAGCCCCAGCATTTT. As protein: CASSPTGVSNQPQHF.

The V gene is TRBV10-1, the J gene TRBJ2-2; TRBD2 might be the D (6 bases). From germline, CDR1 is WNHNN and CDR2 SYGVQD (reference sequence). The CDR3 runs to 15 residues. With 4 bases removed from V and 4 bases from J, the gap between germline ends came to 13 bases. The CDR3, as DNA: TGCGCCAGCAGTGTAGCGCGGGATCCCACCGGGGAGCTGTTTTTT. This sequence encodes CASSVARDPTGELFF.

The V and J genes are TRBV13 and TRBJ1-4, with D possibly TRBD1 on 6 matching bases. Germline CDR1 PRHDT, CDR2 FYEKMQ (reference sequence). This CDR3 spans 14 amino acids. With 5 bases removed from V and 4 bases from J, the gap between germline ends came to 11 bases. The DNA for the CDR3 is TGTGCCAGCAGCATACGACAGGTTAATGAAAAACTGTTTTTT. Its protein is CASSIRQVNEKLFF. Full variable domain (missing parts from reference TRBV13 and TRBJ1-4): AAGVIQSPRHLIKEKRETATLKCYPIPRHDTVYWYQQGPGQDPQFLISFYEKMQSDKGSIPDRFSAQQFSDYHSELNMSSLELGDSALYFCASSIRQVNEKLFFGSGTQLSVL.

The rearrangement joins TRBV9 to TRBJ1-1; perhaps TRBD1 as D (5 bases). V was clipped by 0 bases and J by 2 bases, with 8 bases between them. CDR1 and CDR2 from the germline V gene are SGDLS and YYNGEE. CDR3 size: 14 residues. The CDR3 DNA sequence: TGTGCCAGCAGCGTAGGAGACAGAAACACTGAAGCTTTCTTT. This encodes CASSVGDRNTEAFF.

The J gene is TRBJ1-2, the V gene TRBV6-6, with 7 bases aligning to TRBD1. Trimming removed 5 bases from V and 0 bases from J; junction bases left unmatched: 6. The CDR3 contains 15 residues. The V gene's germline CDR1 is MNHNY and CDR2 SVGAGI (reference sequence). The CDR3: CASSPADRTNYGYTF. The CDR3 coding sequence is TGTGCCAGCAGTCCTGCGGACAGGACTAACTATGGCTACACCTTC.

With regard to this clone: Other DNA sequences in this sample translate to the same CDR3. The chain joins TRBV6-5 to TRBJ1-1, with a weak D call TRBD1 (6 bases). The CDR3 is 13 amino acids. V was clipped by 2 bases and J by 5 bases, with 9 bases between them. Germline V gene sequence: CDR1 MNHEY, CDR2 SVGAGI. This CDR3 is CASSYPGQTEAFF. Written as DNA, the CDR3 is TGTGCCAGCAGTTACCCTGGACAGACTGAAGCTTTCTTT.

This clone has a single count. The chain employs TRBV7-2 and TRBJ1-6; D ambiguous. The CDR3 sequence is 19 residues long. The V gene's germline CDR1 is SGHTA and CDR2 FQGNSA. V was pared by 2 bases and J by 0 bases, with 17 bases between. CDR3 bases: TGTGCCAGCAGCTTACTGATCGCGGGGATGAGCTCCTATAATTCACCCCTCCACTTT. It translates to CASSLLIAGMSSYNSPLHF.

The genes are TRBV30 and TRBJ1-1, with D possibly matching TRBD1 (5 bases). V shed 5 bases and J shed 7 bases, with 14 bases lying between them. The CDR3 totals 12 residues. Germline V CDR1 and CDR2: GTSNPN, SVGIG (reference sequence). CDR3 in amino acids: CAWSLGGSEAFF. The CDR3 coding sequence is TGTGCCTGGTCCCTGGGGGGTAGTGAAGCTTTCTTT.

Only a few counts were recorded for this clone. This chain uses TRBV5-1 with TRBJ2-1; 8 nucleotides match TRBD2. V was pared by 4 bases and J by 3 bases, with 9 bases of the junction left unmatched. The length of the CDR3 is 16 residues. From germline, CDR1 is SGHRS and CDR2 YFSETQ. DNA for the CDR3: TGCGCCAGCAGCCTAAGCGGTAGCGGGGACTACAATGAGCAGTTCTTC. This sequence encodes CASSLSGSGDYNEQFF.

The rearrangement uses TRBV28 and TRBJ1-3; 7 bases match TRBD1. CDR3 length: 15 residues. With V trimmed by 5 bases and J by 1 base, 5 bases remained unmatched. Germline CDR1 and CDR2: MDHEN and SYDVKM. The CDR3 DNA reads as TGTGCCAGCAGTCCCCAGGGGGGATCTGGAAACACCATATATTTT. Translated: CASSPQGGSGNTIYF.